A single sample is the source of the 10 T cell receptor beta chains below, sequenced in a study of response to subunit inactivated influenza vaccine. TCRdb re-called the RT-PCR reads with MiXCR, one entry per CDR3 protein. The profile shows some 600,000 distinct CDR3 sequences, about 14% of them singletons. This material consisted of PBMCs from blood, taken 14 to 15 days before vaccination. These receptors came from a man in his fifties who received an inactivated influenza vaccine.

The genes are TRBV5-6 and TRBJ2-4; a weak D match, TRBD1 (6 bases). The CDR3 is made up of 14 amino acids. Per the germline V gene, CDR1 is SGHDT and CDR2 is YYEEEE. The V gene lost 2 bases and the J gene lost 6 bases, with 12 bases spanning the gap. The CDR3 DNA is TGTGCCAGCAGCTTACAACAGGGCAGAAACATTCAGTACTTC. Residues: CASSLQQGRNIQYF.

The sample holds a few counts of this clonotype. The chain is built from TRBV15 and TRBJ2-3; D gene uncertain. Germline CDR1 LNHNV, CDR2 YYDKDF (reference sequence). V lost 6 bases to trimming and J lost 0 bases, with 10 bases between them. CDR3 size: 14 residues. CDR3 sequence (DNA): TGTGCCACCAGGGGTTGGGGTAGCACAGATACGCAGTATTTT. Translated: CATRGWGSTDTQYF.

This clonotype was seen many times. At one of its ends the junction is not consistent with the germline gene, which may arise from a read error. V usage is TRBV12-3 or TRBV12-4 and J usage is TRBJ2-7; 9 bases align to TRBD1. This CDR3 is 12 amino acids long. The CDR3 nucleotides are TGTGCCAGCAGTCGCGGAGGGACAGGGACCCTCTTC. It yields the protein CASSRGGTGTLF.

The J gene is TRBJ1-5, the V gene TRBV4-1; 10 nucleotides line up with TRBD1. V was pared by 2 bases and J by 7 bases, with 11 bases of the junction left unmatched. CDR1 MGHRA and CDR2 YSYEKL come from the germline V gene. The CDR3 is made up of 17 amino acids. CDR3 sequence: CASSQIIGTGEGQPQHF. The CDR3, as DNA: TGCGCCAGCAGCCAAATCATAGGGACAGGGGAAGGGCAGCCCCAGCATTTT.

A few counts support this clonotype. This chain joins TRBV3-1 and TRBJ2-1; D perhaps matches TRBD2 (6 bases). Germline CDR1 and CDR2: LGHDT and YNNKEL (reference sequence). CDR3 length: 13 amino acids. Trimming took 2 bases from V and 16 from J, leaving 18 bases between them. The CDR3 reads CASSQTAGLPGFF. The CDR3 bases are TGTGCCAGCAGCCAAACGGCGGGGTTGCCCGGTTTCTTC.

The rearrangement links TRBV7-2 to TRBJ2-7; unclear D gene. The CDR3 runs 13 residues. V dropped 0 bases and J dropped 6 bases, with 9 bases sitting between them. The germline V gene has CDR1 SGHTA and CDR2 FQGNSA. DNA of the CDR3: TGTGCCAGCAGCTTAGCCCTACGGTCCGAGCAGTACTTC. Amino acid sequence: CASSLALRSEQYF.

This clonotype has a handful of counts. The chain employs TRBV7-9 and TRBJ2-7; the D is unclear. The ends were cut back, 3 bases at V and 7 bases at J, with 10 bases in the middle. Germline V CDR1 and CDR2: SEHNR, FQNEAQ (reference sequence). The CDR3 covers 12 residues. CDR3 nucleotide sequence: TGTGCCAGCAGCTTTGACCCGCGGGAGCAGTACTTC. It yields the protein CASSFDPREQYF.

The chain's CDR3 is CASSDRGLAKFNEQFF. CDR3 nucleotides: TGTGCCAGCAGTGACCGAGGACTAGCGAAATTCAATGAGCAGTTCTTC. This sequence joins TRBV6-1 and TRBJ2-1; TRBD2 matches 9 bases. V gave up 3 bases and J gave up 6 bases; unmatched junction bases: 9. Germline CDR1 reads MNHNS; CDR2 reads SASEGT. The CDR3 runs to 16 residues.

This clonotype came up a few times. The V and J genes are TRBV9 and TRBJ2-1; D is possibly TRBD2 (6 bases). Trimming took off 0 bases at V and 9 bases at J, with 13 bases between the two ends. The CDR3 length is 14 residues. Germline CDR1 and CDR2: SGDLS and YYNGEE. The CDR3 nucleotides are TGTGCCAGCAGCGTAGTTTCTAGCGTCAGTGAGCAGTTCTTC. Its translation is CASSVVSSVSEQFF.

The J gene is TRBJ2-7, the V gene TRBV20-1; 8 positions match TRBD2. The CDR3 has 15 amino acids. Germline CDR1 DFQATT, CDR2 SNEGSKA (reference sequence). V shed 2 bases and J 7 bases; nucleotides not matched to a gene: 13. The CDR3 spells CSARYLAGSRWEQYF. DNA for the CDR3: TGCAGTGCTAGATACCTAGCGGGCTCAAGGTGGGAGCAGTACTTC.